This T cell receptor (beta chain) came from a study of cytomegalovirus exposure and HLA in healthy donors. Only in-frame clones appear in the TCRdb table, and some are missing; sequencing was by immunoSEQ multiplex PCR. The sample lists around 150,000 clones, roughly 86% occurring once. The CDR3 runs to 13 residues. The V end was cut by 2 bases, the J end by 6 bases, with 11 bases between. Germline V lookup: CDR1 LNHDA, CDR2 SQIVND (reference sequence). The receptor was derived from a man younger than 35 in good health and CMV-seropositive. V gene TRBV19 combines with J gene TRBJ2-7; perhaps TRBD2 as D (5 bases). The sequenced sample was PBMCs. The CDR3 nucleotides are TGTGCCAGTAGTATAAGCCTAGCAGCCGAGCAGTACTTC. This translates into CASSISLAAEQYF.